The present TCR beta chain was sequenced within a study of CD8 T cells in ankylosing spondylitis. Broader study findings: Characteristic, it appeared, of ankylosing spondylitis blood was a TCR beta motif of several highly homologous variants.

Concerning this clonotype itself: Its antigen is not identified.

Quantitative barcoded 5'-RACE was used to prepare TCR beta libraries. TCRdb reprocessed the 5' RACE reads with MiXCR, giving one entry per CDR3 protein. The repertoire includes about 800,000 distinct CDR3 sequences, over 9.5% of them detected once, and more than 0.5% sits in the top ten. Sample: blood, either unsorted or a sorted T cell fraction (not recorded which). This clonotype was obtained from a male donor with ankylosing spondylitis.

In nucleotides, the CDR3 is TGTGCCAGCAGTTTACTCACCAGGGGCCATTCACCCCTCCACTTT. Its protein is CASSLLTRGHSPLHF. The V call is TRBV6-5, the J call TRBJ1-6; the D gene is possibly TRBD1 (6 bases). CDR3 length: 15 residues. Germline V CDR1 and CDR2: MNHEY, SVGAGI. Trimming cost V 4 bases and J 8 bases, with 15 bases left between them.